A single sample gave rise to the 8 T cell receptor beta chains below, sequenced in a study of cytomegalovirus exposure and HLA in healthy donors. Primers for the PCR totalled 60 Vbeta and 13 Jbeta. Here immunoSEQ multiplex PCR was the method, and the copy in TCRdb shows in-frame clones only, minus some. The profile shows 110,000 or so clones, 77% of them singletons. The sequenced sample consisted of PBMCs. Receptors were obtained from a man aged 18-30 years in good health and CMV-seropositive.

The rearrangement uses TRBV29-1 and TRBJ2-5; 8 bases agree with TRBD2. Trimming took 1 base from V and 4 from J; bases not matched to a gene: 5. Germline CDR1 and CDR2: SQVTM and ANQGSEA. The CDR3 sequence is 14 residues long. For the CDR3, the DNA is TGCAGCGTTGAAGGGCTAACTAGCGGAGAGACCCAGTACTTC. As protein: CSVEGLTSGETQYF. The whole variable domain, filled in from reference TRBV29-1 and TRBJ2-5, reads SAVISQKPSRDICQRGTSLTIQCQVDSQVTMMFWYRQQPGQSLTLIATANQGSEATYESGFVIDKFPISRPNLTFSTLTVSNMSPEDSSIYLCSVEGLTSGETQYFGPGTRLLVL.

CDR3 loop: CATHPGGINEKLFF. The CDR3, as DNA: TGCGCCACCCACCCCGGGGGTATTAATGAAAAACTGTTTTTT. This chain connects TRBV5-1 to TRBJ1-4, with a possible D match to TRBD1 (5 bases). V was pared by 9 bases and J by 4 bases, with 16 bases between. The germline V gene has CDR1 SGHRS and CDR2 YFSETQ. The CDR3 sequence is 14 residues long.

The chain is built from TRBV19 and TRBJ1-2; 7 bases match TRBD1. V was clipped by 5 bases and J by 1 base; unmatched bases: 7. Germline CDR1 and CDR2: LNHDA and SQIVND (reference sequence). CDR3 size: 15 residues. The CDR3 region has the DNA TGTGCCAGTAGTGAACGACAGGGTCTTAACTATGGCTACACCTTC. This encodes CASSERQGLNYGYTF. The whole variable domain, remainder taken from reference TRBV19 and TRBJ1-2, is DGGITQSPKYLFRKEGQNVTLSCEQNLNHDAMYWYRQDPGQGLRLIYYSQIVNDFQKGDIAEGYSVSREKKESFPLTVTSAQKNPTAFYLCASSERQGLNYGYTFGSGTRLTVV.

The genes are TRBV11-2 and TRBJ2-7; D remains ambiguous. The CDR3 covers 13 residues. Trimming left V 6 bases short and J 2 bases short, with 11 bases between. CDR1 and CDR2 from the germline V gene are SGHAT and FQNNGV. The CDR3 nucleotides are TGTGCCAGCAGGCATTCAGGAACCTACGAGCAGTACTTC. It translates to CASRHSGTYEQYF.

This clone turned up a few times. The chain couples TRBV27 to TRBJ2-2; perhaps TRBD1 as D (6 bases). Germline lookup yields CDR1 MNHEY and CDR2 SMNVEV (reference sequence). This CDR3 comprises 16 residues. The V and J ends lost 6 bases and 4 bases respectively, with 18 bases between them. The CDR3 reads CASRQGGRAGTGELFF. The CDR3 nucleotides read TGTGCCAGCAGACAGGGTGGCAGGGCGGGCACCGGGGAGCTGTTTTTT.

J is TRBJ2-7 and V is TRBV6-6, with TRBD2 matching 10 bases. Germline CDR1 is MNHNY and CDR2 is SVGAGI (reference sequence). The CDR3 covers 15 residues. V shed 8 bases, J shed 2 bases, and the junction held 9 bases outside the gene matches. The CDR3 region is CASSLGAGGPYEQYF. Here the CDR3 DNA reads TGTGCCAGCTCTTTGGGAGCGGGAGGGCCCTACGAGCAGTACTTC.

By share, this clone counts as hyperexpanded. The rearrangement links TRBV6-5 to TRBJ2-1, with D hard to call. Trimming left V 5 bases short and J 8 bases short, with 13 bases between. Germline V lookup: CDR1 MNHEY, CDR2 SVGAGI. The CDR3 is 13 residues long. The CDR3 DNA sequence: TGTGCCAGCAGTCCGATTAGCACTCATGAGCAGTTCTTC. Residues: CASSPISTHEQFF.

CDR3 residues: CASSPGLLQETQYF. CDR3 coding DNA: TGTGCCAGCAGCCCCGGACTGCTCCAAGAGACCCAGTACTTC. This chain uses TRBV6-5 with TRBJ2-5; D perhaps matches TRBD2 (5 bases). The V end lost 6 bases, the J end lost 1 base, and 12 bases lay between the germline ends. This CDR3 spans 14 amino acids. CDR1 and CDR2 from the germline V gene are MNHEY and SVGAGI.